This T cell receptor beta chain is from a study of T cells after yellow fever vaccination. TCRdb passed the 5' RACE reads through MiXCR, listing each CDR3 protein once. This sample has around 590,000 distinct CDR3 sequences, with 12% found just once. General observations from the study: Weaker, the secondary response had a peak occurring faster, on day 5 versus 15. Clones that expanded after primary vaccination mostly reappeared after the booster (96% CD4, approximately 85% CD8).

This clonotype was counted once. Its antigen remains unknown. CDR3 length equals 15 residues. Between the trimmed V and J ends, which lost 1 base and 6 bases, there was a span of 15 bases. Germline assignment: CDR1 LGHNA and CDR2 YNFKEQ. J is TRBJ1-2 and V is TRBV4-2; no clear D. This TCR was recovered from a man in his thirties or forties who received the YFV17D yellow fever vaccine. Sequenced here: PBMCs, sampled on the day of the yellow fever booster vaccination. CDR3 in amino acids: CASSQATRRLDGYTF. CDR3 DNA sequence: TGTGCCAGCAGCCAAGCGACACGCAGGCTGGATGGCTACACCTTC.